What follows are 20 T cell receptor beta chains derived from one specimen sequenced in a study of T cell responses to AZD1222 COVID-19 vaccine. The table came from immunoSEQ multiplex PCR; TCRdb's copy has only in-frame clones and leaves some out. The sample records 130,000 to 150,000 clones, around 88% being singletons. This sample comprised peripheral blood, obtained on day 0 of AZD1222 vaccination. These receptors were obtained from an adult in good health.

The gene calls are TRBV18 and TRBJ2-7, with unresolved D. The V gene lost 6 bases and the J gene lost 1 base, with 16 bases spanning the gap. Germline loops: CDR1 KGHSH, CDR2 LQKENI. The CDR3 covers 15 residues. The CDR3, as DNA: TGTGCCAGCTCCCCTAGTGGCGGTGGATCCTACGAGCAGTACTTC. Its protein product is CASSPSGGGSYEQYF.

This chain joins TRBV3-1 (or the pseudogene TRBV3-2) and TRBJ2-7; D possibly matches TRBD1 or TRBD2 (5 bases each). With 2 bases removed from V and 3 bases from J, the gap between germline ends came to 11 bases. This CDR3 comprises 14 residues. CDR1 is LGHDT, CDR2 YNNKEL, per germline (reference sequence). CDR3 bases: TGTGCCAGCAGCCAACCCGGGACCAGCTACGAGCAGTACTTC. Protein product: CASSQPGTSYEQYF.

The V gene is TRBV7-8, the J gene TRBJ1-6; D might be TRBD1 (5 bases). V lost 5 bases, J lost 10 bases, and 27 bases lay in between. CDR1 is SGHVS, CDR2 FQNEAQ, per germline. The CDR3 totals 18 residues. CDR3 coding DNA: TGTGCCAGCAGCGTGGGGGGGGGACTGCGTTCTTGGAGGTCACCCCTCCACTTT. This sequence encodes CASSVGGGLRSWRSPLHF.

The chain combines TRBV7-2 with TRBJ1-5; tentatively, D is TRBD1 (6 bases). Germline V lookup: CDR1 SGHTA, CDR2 FQGNSA. The CDR3 is 17 residues long. Between the trimmed V and J ends, which lost 5 bases and 5 bases, there was a span of 22 bases. This chain's CDR3 is CASSPELRGGRHQPQHF. The CDR3 nucleotides are TGTGCCAGCAGCCCCGAACTGCGCGGGGGCAGGCATCAGCCCCAGCATTTT.

The chain uses TRBV5-1 and TRBJ2-5; 9 nucleotides agree with TRBD2. Losses at the gene ends were 4 bases for V and 1 base for J; bases not matched to a gene: 5. The CDR3 runs to 15 residues. CDR1 and CDR2 (germline): SGHRS, YFSETQ. In DNA, the CDR3 is TGCGCCAGCAGCCCCTCTAGCGGGGCCCAAGAGACCCAGTACTTC. It encodes CASSPSSGAQETQYF.

This chain links TRBV3-1 (or the pseudogene TRBV3-2) with TRBJ1-2; D gene ambiguous. Trimming took off 0 bases at V and 7 bases at J, with 9 bases between the two ends. Looked up from germline, CDR1 is LGHDT and CDR2 is YNNKEL (reference sequence). CDR3 size: 13 residues. The CDR3, as DNA: TGTGCCAGCAGCCAAGATCGAGCACGTGGCTACACCTTC. Protein sequence: CASSQDRARGYTF.

In this sample, this clone turned up a few times. V and J are TRBV7-8 and TRBJ2-7, with 9 positions matching TRBD1. The CDR3 is 16 amino acids. V gave up 7 bases and J gave up 4 bases; unmatched junction bases: 14. Germline V gene lookup returns CDR1 SGHVS and CDR2 FQNEAQ. CDR3 amino acids: CASNPYSGTGFYEQYF. The DNA for the CDR3 is TGTGCCAGCAACCCCTACTCCGGGACAGGGTTTTACGAGCAGTACTTC.

This chain uses TRBV6-1 with TRBJ2-3; 9 positions agree with TRBD1. Trimming cost V 3 bases and J 5 bases; bases outside gene matches: 12. CDR3 length: 17 residues. Germline-derived CDR1 and CDR2 are MNHNS and SASEGT. The CDR3 region has the DNA TGTGCCAGCAGTGAGACCACAGGGGGCGGCTACTTAGATACGCAGTATTTT. Its translation is CASSETTGGGYLDTQYF.

The chain uses TRBV11-2 and TRBJ1-1; D gene unclear. Trimming cost V 7 bases and J 6 bases, with 15 bases left between them. This CDR3 region has 13 residues. The germline V gene has CDR1 SGHAT and CDR2 FQNNGV. As DNA, the CDR3 is TGTGCCAGCAAGACACCCGCCGGACCTGAAGCTTTCTTT. Amino acids: CASKTPAGPEAFF.

DNA for the CDR3: TGTGCCATCAGTGAGCACAGGGAGTTGGGCAAAAACATTCAGTACTTC. As protein: CAISEHRELGKNIQYF. V gene TRBV10-3 combines with J gene TRBJ2-4, with TRBD1 as a possible D gene (6 bases). CDR1 is ENHRY, CDR2 SYGVKD, per germline. V was shortened by 2 bases and J by 3 bases, with 14 bases between the two germline ends. The CDR3 contains 16 residues.

This clone came up a few times. The gene calls are TRBV18 and TRBJ2-1; D not certain. The CDR3 has 13 residues. Germline CDR1 is KGHSH and CDR2 is LQKENI. V shed 4 bases and J shed 9 bases, with 13 bases lying between them. CDR3 amino acids: CASSQLPGSEQFF. The CDR3 DNA is TGTGCCAGCTCACAACTCCCGGGTAGTGAGCAGTTCTTC.

This clone was seen only once. The V and J genes are TRBV3-1 (or the pseudogene TRBV3-2) and TRBJ1-1, with D unresolved. In germline, CDR1 is LGHDT, CDR2 YNNKEL (reference sequence). V shed 4 bases and J shed 1 base, with 10 bases lying between them. There are 14 residues in the CDR3. CDR3 coding DNA: TGTGCCAGCAGCCCCGGCTCTACGAACACTGAAGCTTTCTTT. Translation gives CASSPGSTNTEAFF.

This chain joins TRBV27 and TRBJ1-2; D is unclear. Germline V gene sequence: CDR1 MNHEY, CDR2 SMNVEV (reference sequence). The CDR3 spans 14 residues. Trimming shortened V by 4 bases and J by 8 bases, and 17 bases separated the two germline ends. CDR3 sequence: CASSSPARLEGYTF. As DNA, the CDR3 is TGTGCCAGCAGTTCCCCGGCGCGCCTGGAGGGCTACACCTTC.

A remark on this clone: The identical CDR3 is also encoded by other nucleotide sequences in the sample. V gene TRBV11-2 combines with J gene TRBJ1-3, with TRBD1 matching 7 bases. This CDR3 has 13 amino acids. Trimming at V came to 4 bases and at J to 4 bases, leaving 1 base not matched to a gene. Germline values: CDR1 SGHAT, CDR2 FQNNGV. CDR3 protein: CASSSGQGNTIYF. The CDR3 DNA reads TGTGCCAGCAGCTCGGGACAGGGAAACACCATATATTTT.

The V call is TRBV19, the J call TRBJ1-1, with D uncertain. This CDR3 is built from 15 residues. V lost 1 base, J lost 1 base, and 10 bases lay in between. CDR1 and CDR2 from the germline V gene are LNHDA and SQIVND (reference sequence). This chain's CDR3 is CASSIGVSGNTEAFF. In nucleotides, the CDR3 is TGTGCCAGTAGTATAGGCGTATCGGGGAACACTGAAGCTTTCTTT.

The rearrangement uses TRBV2 and TRBJ1-1; D gene uncertain. Germline CDR1 is SNHLY and CDR2 is FYNNEI. V lost 8 bases and J lost 0, with 10 bases in between. This CDR3 has 13 amino acids. The CDR3 loop reads CASSPRMNTEAFF. DNA of the CDR3: TGTGCCAGCTCTCCCCGCATGAACACTGAAGCTTTCTTT.

This clone is a singleton in its sample. The J gene is TRBJ1-2, the V gene TRBV27; 7 bases agree with TRBD1. The V gene's germline CDR1 is MNHEY and CDR2 SMNVEV (reference sequence). J was trimmed by 5 bases and V by 10 bases; bases with no gene match: 10. CDR3 size: 13 residues. The CDR3 region has the DNA TGTGCCACCAGACAGGGCCTGGGGTATGGCTACACCTTC. It yields the protein CATRQGLGYGYTF.

This sequence joins TRBV19 and TRBJ1-6; possible D gene TRBD1, 6 bases. Trimming pared 3 bases from V and 9 bases from J, leaving 12 bases between. Germline values: CDR1 LNHDA, CDR2 SQIVND (reference sequence). The CDR3 has 14 residues. CDR3 loop: CASSMGATGSPLHF. In nucleotides, the CDR3 is TGTGCCAGTAGTATGGGGGCCACCGGTTCACCCCTCCACTTT.

This clone showed up just a few times. Here the CDR3 reads CASSRRTDQNTEAFF. The CDR3 nucleotides are TGTGCCAGCAGCCGTAGGACAGATCAGAACACTGAAGCTTTCTTT. The chain has TRBV14 and TRBJ1-1; the D gene is possibly TRBD1 (6 bases). The CDR3 length is 15 residues. Deletions cut 4 bases from V and 1 base from J, with 13 bases between. Germline CDR1 reads SGHDN; CDR2 reads FVKESK.

V usage is TRBV2 and J usage is TRBJ2-7; no clear D. CDR1 SNHLY and CDR2 FYNNEI come from the germline V gene. The V end lost 3 bases, the J end lost 0 bases, and 9 bases lay between the germline ends. The CDR3 runs 14 residues. CDR3 amino acids: CASSDPPASYEQYF. The CDR3 nucleotides are TGTGCCAGCAGTGATCCGCCAGCCTCCTACGAGCAGTACTTC.